The T cell receptor (beta chain) under discussion was sequenced for a study of cytomegalovirus exposure and HLA in healthy donors. In regard to this clone: Its antigen remains unknown.

This PCR relied on a set of 60 Vbeta primers and 13 Jbeta primers. Sequenced by immunoSEQ multiplex PCR; TCRdb stores in-frame clones only, minus some. The data hold around 110,000 clones, with about 86% observed a single time. Trimming removed 1 base from V and 0 bases from J, with 10 bases in between. The CDR3 has 15 amino acids. Germline V gene data show CDR1 as SGHAT and CDR2 as FQNNGV. Whole-study findings and limits: Earlier findings revealed that most TCR beta V segments proved productive either about 87% or about 30% of the time. 16,951 TCR beta sequences were associated with HLA alleles at 0.05 false discovery rate in a later analysis. Later analysis suggested links between common viral pathogens and several top significant clusters.

This clonotype was obtained from a woman aged 25 to 39 in good health and CMV-seronegative. The material sequenced was PBMCs. The rearrangement links TRBV11-2 to TRBJ2-7; D remains unclear. In nucleotides, the CDR3 is TGTGCCAGCAGCTTAGGCCACAGTAGCTCCTACGAGCAGTACTTC. It specifies CASSLGHSSSYEQYF.